The 20 T cell receptor beta chains presented below share a single source sample, sequenced in a study of cytomegalovirus exposure and HLA in healthy donors. PCR amplification relied on 60 Vbeta primers (plus 13 Jbeta primers). This table comes from immunoSEQ multiplex PCR, and its TCRdb copy is limited to in-frame clones, with some not included. The data contain roughly 190,000 clones, about four fifths of them singletons. The sample was PBMCs. These receptors were taken from a girl under 18 in good health and CMV-seropositive.

This chain uses TRBV6-5 with TRBJ1-3, with D tentatively TRBD1 (5 bases). V was cut by 11 bases and J by 2 bases, with 19 bases left in between. The CDR3 length is 15 residues. CDR1 MNHEY and CDR2 SVGAGI come from the germline V gene. DNA for the CDR3: TGTGCCTGCCACCCTGGGGGGTGGACTGGAAACACCATATATTTT. Translating gives CACHPGGWTGNTIYF.

This clone was observed a few times. The V gene is TRBV6-6, the J gene TRBJ2-3, with no clear D. V was cut by 7 bases and J by 0 bases, with 8 bases left in between. The germline V gene has CDR1 MNHNY and CDR2 SVGAGI (reference sequence). The CDR3 covers 13 residues. CDR3 in amino acids: CASIESSTDTQYF. Here the CDR3 DNA reads TGTGCCAGCATAGAATCTAGCACAGATACGCAGTATTTT.

The rearrangement uses TRBV12-5 and TRBJ2-6, with TRBD1 identical over 8 bases. Trimming at V came to 1 base and at J to 2 bases, leaving 1 base not matched to a gene. Germline V gives CDR1 LGHNT, CDR2 FRNRAP. The CDR3 extends over 16 amino acids. CDR3 in DNA: TGTGCTAGTGGTTTGGGCAGGGGGCCTGGGGCCAACGTCCTGACTTTC. It is translated as CASGLGRGPGANVLTF.

This chain joins TRBV5-4 and TRBJ1-1; TRBD1 matches at 10 bases. Germline loops: CDR1 SGHNT, CDR2 YYREEE (reference sequence). Trimming took 0 bases from V and 6 from J; bases not matched to a gene: 2. The CDR3 is 14 residues long. CDR3 protein: CASSLGQGAAEAFF. The CDR3 nucleotides are TGTGCCAGCAGCTTGGGACAGGGGGCCGCTGAAGCTTTCTTT.

The CDR3: CASVGQGARGNQPQHF. In DNA, the CDR3 is TGTGCCAGCGTAGGACAGGGGGCGCGGGGCAATCAGCCCCAGCATTTT. This rearrangement joins TRBV6-4 to TRBJ1-5; 11 bases agree with TRBD1. Trimming took 8 bases from V and 2 from J; bases not matched to a gene: 8. In germline, CDR1 is MRHNA, CDR2 SNTAGT. The CDR3 spans 16 residues.

The chain links TRBV10-3 to TRBJ1-6; D is uncertain. The V end was cut by 0 bases, the J end by 10 bases, with 16 bases between. This CDR3 spans 16 amino acids. Germline lookup yields CDR1 ENHRY and CDR2 SYGVKD. The CDR3 loop is CAISESGSVMGSPLHF. In DNA, the CDR3 is TGTGCCATCAGTGAGTCGGGGAGTGTAATGGGCTCACCCCTCCACTTT.

The chain is built from TRBV6-5 and TRBJ2-1; D is possibly TRBD2 (7 bases). The CDR3 loop spans 14 amino acids. Per germline, CDR1 MNHEY and CDR2 SVGAGI. Trimming left V 6 bases short and J 5 bases short, with 14 bases between. CDR3 sequence reads: CASSVRGAHNEQFF. CDR3 bases: TGTGCCAGCAGCGTTCGGGGGGCCCACAATGAGCAGTTCTTC.

This chain joins TRBV5-6 and TRBJ2-7; D uncertain. The CDR3 is 15 amino acids. V shed 4 bases and J shed 1 base, with 15 bases lying between them. Germline lookup yields CDR1 SGHDT and CDR2 YYEEEE. In DNA form, the CDR3 reads TGTGCCAGCAGCCCCATGAGGCGGAATTCCTACGAGCAGTACTTC. Protein sequence: CASSPMRRNSYEQYF.

This clone was picked up one time. In DNA, the CDR3 is TGTGCCAGCAGCTTGACTAGCGGGGGGGGTCTGGGGACCCAGTACTTC. This codes for CASSLTSGGGLGTQYF. The J gene is TRBJ2-5, the V gene TRBV5-6; 13 nucleotides match TRBD2. Losses at the gene ends were 1 base for V and 7 bases for J; bases not matched to a gene: 7. The CDR3 has 16 amino acids. From germline, CDR1 is SGHDT and CDR2 YYEEEE.

This clone was seen only a few times. The chain carries TRBV18 and TRBJ2-1, with 11 positions matching TRBD2. The trim removed 3 bases at V and 5 bases at J, leaving 0 bases unmatched. Germline lookup yields CDR1 KGHSH and CDR2 LQKENI. CDR3 length: 14 amino acids. This CDR3 is CASSPGLADNEQFF. CDR3 bases: TGTGCCAGCTCACCGGGACTAGCGGACAATGAGCAGTTCTTC.

The chain is built from TRBV6-1 and TRBJ2-3; 8 nucleotides line up with TRBD2. This CDR3 has 13 residues. J was trimmed by 4 bases and V by 7 bases; bases with no gene match: 4. The germline V gene has CDR1 MNHNS and CDR2 SASEGT. CDR3 loop: CASKGRGADTQYF. CDR3 coding DNA: TGTGCCAGCAAGGGGCGGGGGGCAGATACGCAGTATTTT.

The J gene is TRBJ2-4, the V gene TRBV25-1; D may be TRBD1 (5 bases). Between the trimmed V and J ends, which lost 2 bases and 0 bases, there was a span of 8 bases. CDR1 MGHDK and CDR2 SYGVNS come from the germline V gene. The CDR3 consists of 15 residues. Here the CDR3 reads CASSEIGEAKNIQYF. The CDR3 DNA reads as TGTGCCAGCAGTGAAATAGGGGAAGCCAAAAACATTCAGTACTTC.

The chain combines TRBV5-4 with TRBJ1-1; D may be TRBD1 (6 bases). The CDR3 consists of 17 residues. V dropped 0 bases and J dropped 0 bases, with 15 bases sitting between them. Germline CDR1 and CDR2: SGHNT and YYREEE (reference sequence). The CDR3 loop is CASSLGGGAYMNTEAFF. CDR3 coding DNA: TGTGCCAGCAGCTTGGGCGGGGGGGCTTACATGAACACTGAAGCTTTCTTT.

V gene TRBV9 combines with J gene TRBJ1-6; a possible D gene is TRBD1 (5 bases). The germline V gene has CDR1 SGDLS and CDR2 YYNGEE. V dropped 0 bases and J dropped 10 bases, with 14 bases sitting between them. CDR3 length equals 15 residues. CDR3 in amino acids: CASSVDGGSGSPLHF. CDR3 sequence (DNA): TGTGCCAGCAGCGTAGATGGGGGGAGTGGGTCACCCCTCCACTTT.

This clone appeared a few times. The V gene is TRBV5-4, the J gene TRBJ1-1; a weak D match, TRBD1 (5 bases). CDR3 length equals 12 residues. V was shortened by 1 base and J by 7 bases, with 8 bases between the two germline ends. Germline CDR1 is SGHNT and CDR2 is YYREEE (reference sequence). The CDR3 loop is CASSLPGVEAFF. The CDR3 nucleotides are TGTGCCAGCAGCTTGCCGGGGGTTGAAGCTTTCTTT.

The rearrangement links TRBV4-1 to TRBJ2-1; D uncertain. CDR1 and CDR2 (germline): MGHRA, YSYEKL. CDR3 length: 12 residues. V lost 5 bases and J 4 bases, leaving 6 bases between the germline ends. The CDR3 loop reads CASSGTYNEQFF. CDR3 in DNA: TGCGCCAGCAGCGGTACATACAATGAGCAGTTCTTC.

The V and J genes are TRBV4-3 and TRBJ1-2; 11 nucleotides align to TRBD1. This CDR3 comprises 15 residues. Germline values: CDR1 LGHNA, CDR2 YSLEER. Trimming at V came to 1 base and at J to 6 bases, leaving 4 bases not matched to a gene. This CDR3 is CASSQGPGQGDGYTF. The CDR3 DNA is TGCGCCAGCAGCCAAGGCCCGGGACAGGGGGATGGCTACACCTTC.

The rearrangement uses TRBV4-3 and TRBJ2-2, with 10 positions matching TRBD2. The V gene end was trimmed by 0 bases and the J gene end by 6 bases; junction bases not matched to a gene: 7. The length of the CDR3 is 17 residues. Looked up from germline, CDR1 is LGHNA and CDR2 is YSLEER. The chain's CDR3 is CASSQDRALAGPGELFF. In DNA form, the CDR3 reads TGCGCCAGCAGCCAAGACCGCGCACTAGCGGGGCCCGGGGAGCTGTTTTTT.

This chain connects TRBV6-5 to TRBJ1-2, with D maybe TRBD1 (5 bases). From germline, CDR1 is MNHEY and CDR2 SVGAGI. V lost 2 bases and J 4 bases, leaving 11 bases between the germline ends. The CDR3 covers 14 residues. The CDR3 DNA follows: TGTGCCAGCAGTTACGCTGGGGGGGGCTATGGCTACACCTTC. Translation: CASSYAGGGYGYTF.

The rearrangement uses TRBV19 and TRBJ2-1; D gene unclear. This CDR3 contains 13 residues. CDR1 is LNHDA, CDR2 SQIVND, per germline (reference sequence). Trimming stripped 3 bases from V and 3 bases from J, with 6 bases between. CDR3 coding DNA: TGTGCCAGTAGTATCGACAACTACAATGAGCAGTTCTTC. It specifies CASSIDNYNEQFF.